Listed here are 14 T cell receptor beta chains from one sample, sequenced in a study of vaccination effects on CD4 cells after COVID-19. Before any sequencing was done, the ViraFEST assay used viral peptide pools to expand antigen-specific CD4+ T cells. Subsequent to 10 days of culture, CD4+ T cells were isolated. The person was diagnosed with PCR-confirmed SARS-CoV-2 infection between March and December 2020. These receptors have no known antigen. Clones were read by immunoSEQ multiplex PCR, and TCRdb kept only the in-frame ones, dropping some. The repertoire consists of 40,000 to 50,000 clones, with around 72% occurring once and the leading ten covering around 30%. The material sequenced was CD4+ T cells from PBMCs cultured with a peptide pool, taken before COVID-19 vaccination. The receptors were gathered from a human donor who had a prior SARS-CoV-2 infection.

The rearrangement links TRBV5-1 to TRBJ2-2; D may correspond to TRBD1 or TRBD2 (5 bases each). V was shortened by 4 bases and J by 0 bases, with 10 bases between the two germline ends. Germline V gives CDR1 SGHRS, CDR2 YFSETQ. The CDR3 length is 15 residues. This chain's CDR3 is CASSRDPANTGELFF. CDR3 coding DNA: TGCGCCAGCAGCCGGGACCCCGCGAACACCGGGGAGCTGTTTTTT.

This rearrangement joins TRBV5-1 to TRBJ2-4; D is perhaps TRBD2 (5 bases). CDR3 length: 15 amino acids. Trimming cost V 0 bases and J 15 bases, with 22 bases left between them. Germline V gene lookup returns CDR1 SGHRS and CDR2 YFSETQ. CDR3 sequence reads: CASSLVTGYEGSRYF. The CDR3 nucleotides read TGCGCCAGCAGCTTGGTGACGGGGTATGAAGGCTCTCGGTACTTC.

V gene TRBV12-5 combines with J gene TRBJ2-1; D is perhaps TRBD1 (7 bases). Germline assignment: CDR1 LGHNT and CDR2 FRNRAP. The CDR3 extends over 15 amino acids. V shed 7 bases and J shed 6 bases, with 19 bases lying between them. CDR3 coding DNA: TGTGCTAGTGTTCTGACAGGGAGGAGCCTCAATGAGCAGTTCTTC. This codes for CASVLTGRSLNEQFF.

The genes are TRBV20-1 and TRBJ2-7; the D is unclear. V was cut by 3 bases and J by 2 bases, with 11 bases left in between. CDR1 is DFQATT and CDR2 is SNEGSKA in the germline V gene (reference sequence). The length of the CDR3 is 13 residues. CDR3 protein: CSASVGRTYEQYF. The CDR3 nucleotides are TGCAGTGCTAGTGTTGGCCGAACCTACGAGCAGTACTTC.

This clone has just a few counts. The chain employs TRBV18 and TRBJ1-2; D gene uncertain. V was shortened by 3 bases and J by 8 bases, with 16 bases between the two germline ends. The CDR3 is 14 residues long. Germline CDR1 reads KGHSH; CDR2 reads LQKENI. The CDR3 here is CASSPRAGNEGYTF. In nucleotides, the CDR3 is TGTGCCAGCTCACCTCGTGCGGGGAACGAGGGCTACACCTTC.

This clone was seen more than once but under ten times. The chain uses TRBV4-1 and TRBJ1-1; 11 bases agree with TRBD1. Trimming at V came to 4 bases and at J to 7 bases, leaving 11 bases not matched to a gene. Per the germline V gene, CDR1 is MGHRA and CDR2 is YSYEKL. The CDR3 loop spans 16 amino acids. The CDR3: CASSPARTGGLYEAFF. DNA of the CDR3: TGCGCCAGCAGCCCCGCCAGGACAGGGGGCCTCTATGAAGCTTTCTTT.

The V call is TRBV5-4, the J call TRBJ2-1, with D hard to call. Germline values: CDR1 SGHNT, CDR2 YYREEE (reference sequence). The CDR3 has 14 residues. V lost 3 bases, J lost 9 bases, and 16 bases lay in between. This chain's CDR3 is CASSSAVQLSEQFF. The CDR3 DNA is TGTGCCAGCAGCTCGGCTGTTCAGTTATCTGAGCAGTTCTTC. Filled out from reference TRBV5-4 and TRBJ2-1, the complete variable domain reads ETGVTQSPTHLIKTRGQQVTLRCSSQSGHNTVSWYQQALGQGPQFIFQYYREEENGRGNFPPRFSGLQFPNYSSELNVNALELDDSALYLCASSSAVQLSEQFFGPGTRLTVL.

V and J are TRBV18 and TRBJ1-2; D might be TRBD1 (5 bases). Trimming stripped 2 bases from V and 6 bases from J, with 7 bases between. CDR1 is KGHSH and CDR2 is LQKENI in the germline V gene. There are 12 residues in the CDR3. The CDR3: CASSPAGDGYTF. CDR3 DNA: TGTGCCAGCTCACCAGCGGGGGATGGCTACACCTTC.

This clone was found a few times. The chain couples TRBV18 to TRBJ2-1, with D possibly being TRBD1 (5 bases). This CDR3 is 16 amino acids long. Germline V lookup: CDR1 KGHSH, CDR2 LQKENI. The V and J ends lost 0 bases and 4 bases respectively, with 13 bases between them. CDR3 coding DNA: TGTGCCAGCTCACCACCTGGGGCTAGAGTATACAATGAGCAGTTCTTC. As protein: CASSPPGARVYNEQFF.

CDR3 protein: CASSQLQGTYGYTF. CDR3 nucleotides: TGCGCCAGCAGCCAACTACAGGGAACCTATGGCTACACCTTC. The gene calls are TRBV5-1 and TRBJ1-2, with a tentative D call TRBD1 (6 bases). Germline V gene data show CDR1 as SGHRS and CDR2 as YFSETQ. The CDR3 contains 14 residues. V gave up 4 bases and J gave up 4 bases, with 14 bases separating them.

The V gene is TRBV18, the J gene TRBJ1-2; D perhaps matches TRBD1 (5 bases). This CDR3 spans 17 amino acids. Germline CDR1 reads KGHSH; CDR2 reads LQKENI. V lost 6 bases and J 6 bases, leaving 26 bases between the germline ends. The CDR3 reads CASSLNTGTWIEDGYTF. For the CDR3, the DNA is TGTGCCAGCTCCCTGAACACCGGGACCTGGATAGAGGATGGCTACACCTTC.

The CDR3 DNA reads TGTGCCATCAGTGAGGTCTTTACTGAAGCTTTCTTT. It translates to CAISEVFTEAFF. J is TRBJ1-1 and V is TRBV10-3; D remains ambiguous. The CDR3 totals 12 residues. V dropped 2 bases and J dropped 5 bases, with 6 bases sitting between them. Per germline, CDR1 ENHRY and CDR2 SYGVKD.

CDR3 bases: TGTGCCAGTAAGGAGCGGGGGACAAGCTCCTACGAGCAGTACTTC. Translation: CASKERGTSSYEQYF. The gene calls are TRBV19 and TRBJ2-7; 8 bases fit TRBD2. CDR3 length: 15 residues. The junction had 8 bases not matched to a gene; V was cut back by 7 bases and J by 0 bases. Germline CDR1 reads LNHDA; CDR2 reads SQIVND (reference sequence). Full variable domain (outside the CDR3, taken from reference TRBV19 and TRBJ2-7): DGGITQSPKYLFRKEGQNVTLSCEQNLNHDAMYWYRQDPGQGLRLIYYSQIVNDFQKGDIAEGYSVSREKKESFPLTVTSAQKNPTAFYLCASKERGTSSYEQYFGPGTRLTVT.

This clone was picked up a small number of times. The J gene is TRBJ2-7, the V gene TRBV4-1; D is possibly TRBD2 (7 bases). Germline V CDR1 and CDR2: MGHRA, YSYEKL. V lost 2 bases and J 2 bases, leaving 22 bases between the germline ends. The CDR3 is 18 residues long. Here the CDR3 DNA reads TGCGCCAGCAGCCAACTAGCCCTCTTGCGGGGGCCAACCTACGAGCAGTACTTC. The encoded protein is CASSQLALLRGPTYEQYF.